This T cell receptor (beta chain) was recovered during a study of T cell responses to AZD1222 COVID-19 vaccine. Germline CDR1 reads SGHNT; CDR2 reads YYREEE (reference sequence). There are 13 residues in the CDR3. Trimming took 3 bases from V and 6 from J; bases not matched to a gene: 5. General study results and limits: Seropositivity was recorded at baseline in only six AZD1222 recipients. Donors in the cohort were predominantly white British and more often female, and clonal diversity was possibly underestimated. The study found vaccine-associated CD4 TCRs spanning spike, dominant at 160-218 and 743-854.

Clones were read by immunoSEQ multiplex PCR, and TCRdb kept only the in-frame ones, dropping some. This table has tens of thousands of clones, 65% to 90% appearing once. Pooling of second doses given at about 4 or about 12 weeks was done. In regard to this clone: Its cognate antigen is unknown.

The input for sequencing was peripheral blood, taken 28 days after the second AZD1222 dose. The chain carries TRBV5-4 and TRBJ1-1, with 7 bases lining up with TRBD1. This TCR was recovered from an adult who received the AZD1222 COVID-19 vaccine. The CDR3 reads CASSSNRGSEAFF. Here the CDR3 DNA reads TGTGCCAGCAGCTCGAACAGGGGCTCTGAAGCTTTCTTT.